Listed below are T cell receptor beta chains from one sample, sequenced in a study of graft-versus-host responses after intestinal transplantation. Profiling relied on immunoSEQ multiplex PCR, and the TCRdb table lists in-frame clones only, not all of them. The table lists roughly 100,000 clones, roughly 91% of them singletons, with about 0.18% in the top ten. Their antigens are not known. The sample here was unstimulated CD4+ T cells sorted from spleen or lymph node cells, taken before transplant. All receptors derive from a human donor who was the organ donor for an intestinal transplant. Each CDR3 is given with its conserved first and last residue. The order of the fields is V gene, CDR3 protein.

v_gene: TRBV9
CDR3aa: CASSVGTAKNSPLHF

v_gene: TRBV7-2
CDR3aa: CASSFSGTGGRETQYF

v_gene: TRBV5-1
CDR3aa: CASSRGAPPSSYNEQFF

v_gene: TRBV9
CDR3aa: CASSVAGGGAPYGYTF

v_gene: TRBV7-2
CDR3aa: CASSLDKNYGYTF

v_gene: TRBV28
CDR3aa: CASNPDSGTYEQYF

v_gene: TRBV4-3
CDR3aa: CASSQERLWTPLHF

v_gene: TRBV4-2
CDR3aa: CASSQHLGQGRADTIYF

v_gene: TRBV7-2
CDR3aa: CASSLDRRGEQYF

v_gene: TRBV28
CDR3aa: CASSRSGDSYEQYF

v_gene: TRBV7-2
CDR3aa: CASSEFGGLSYEQYF

v_gene: TRBV7-2
CDR3aa: CASSFPSGLSGNTIYF

v_gene: TRBV5-1
CDR3aa: CASSLGGGTDTQYF

v_gene: TRBV18
CDR3aa: CASSRDYQETQYF

v_gene: TRBV27
CDR3aa: CASSNRRMGTGELFF

v_gene: TRBV28
CDR3aa: CASSPLTGGRQPQHF

v_gene: TRBV19
CDR3aa: CASVDRSPGANVLTF

v_gene: TRBV13
CDR3aa: CASSPRQGVTEAFF

v_gene: TRBV5-1
CDR3aa: CASSLTGNTGELFF

v_gene: TRBV19
CDR3aa: CASSRTGRGSPLHF

v_gene: TRBV6-1
CDR3aa: CASSRASGSGYEQYF

v_gene: TRBV28
CDR3aa: CASNPREGIGQPQHF

v_gene: TRBV4-1
CDR3aa: CASSQVGDRFSEKLFF

v_gene: TRBV13
CDR3aa: CASSLHGLAQETQYF

v_gene: TRBV12-5
CDR3aa: CARVFGGNTYSGANVLTF

v_gene: TRBV7-2
CDR3aa: CASSADSSTQYF

v_gene: TRBV5-6
CDR3aa: CASSLGPVLNYGYTF

v_gene: TRBV5-1
CDR3aa: CASSGGQETQYF

v_gene: TRBV7-9
CDR3aa: CASSLVRQGYYGYTF

v_gene: TRBV7-8
CDR3aa: CASSRPGTGDSGTEAFF

v_gene: TRBV18
CDR3aa: CASSLRTGAYGYTF

v_gene: TRBV28
CDR3aa: CASRGSGNTIYF

v_gene: TRBV9
CDR3aa: CASSQGMNTEAFF

v_gene: TRBV29-1
CDR3aa: CSGHRTGTTEAFF

v_gene: TRBV5-1
CDR3aa: CASSWGGDEGYGYTF

v_gene: TRBV11-2
CDR3aa: CASSFGGGGLPLHF

v_gene: TRBV27
CDR3aa: CASSLVQGSFYEQYF

v_gene: TRBV4-1
CDR3aa: CASSQPGRAQRPGGETQYF

v_gene: TRBV2
CDR3aa: CASRNPPENTEAFF

v_gene: TRBV6-4
CDR3aa: CASSDAPGGDSNQPQHF

v_gene: TRBV4-2
CDR3aa: CASSSVLAGVTNEQFF

v_gene: TRBV11-2
CDR3aa: CASSLGEGGYEQYF

v_gene: TRBV10-1
CDR3aa: CASSESWVGHGTDTQYF

v_gene: TRBV4-2
CDR3aa: CASSQDGTRNQPQHF

v_gene: TRBV7-3
CDR3aa: CASSLEGGRGTEAFF

v_gene: TRBV7-7
CDR3aa: CASSLGAARETQYF

v_gene: TRBV5-4
CDR3aa: CASSLARGTNEKLFF

v_gene: TRBV6-5
CDR3aa: CASRRQGLREKLFF

v_gene: TRBV5-6
CDR3aa: CASSLVGTSTDTQYF

v_gene: TRBV10-3
CDR3aa: CAISESLAGGPGELFF

v_gene: TRBV6-1
CDR3aa: CASGLAPLSYNEQFF

v_gene: TRBV4-1
CDR3aa: CASSQAPAGGQGTQYF

v_gene: TRBV28
CDR3aa: CASSLGTGSYEQYF

v_gene: TRBV7-3
CDR3aa: CASSLDLSGTQYF

v_gene: TRBV5-1
CDR3aa: CASSLASADLNTEAFF